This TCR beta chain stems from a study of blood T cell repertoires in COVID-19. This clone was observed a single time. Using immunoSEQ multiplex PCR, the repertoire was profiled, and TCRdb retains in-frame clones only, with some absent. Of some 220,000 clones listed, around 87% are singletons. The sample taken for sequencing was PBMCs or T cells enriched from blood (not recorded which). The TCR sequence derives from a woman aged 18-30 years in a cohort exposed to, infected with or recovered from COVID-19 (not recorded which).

The CDR3 is CASSPGKDTQYF. DNA for the CDR3: TGCGCCAGCAGCCCGGGGAAAGATACGCAGTATTTT. V usage is TRBV5-1 and J usage is TRBJ2-3, with D possibly matching TRBD2 (5 bases). This CDR3 spans 12 amino acids. Germline CDR1 is SGHRS and CDR2 is YFSETQ. The V gene lost 4 bases and the J gene lost 5 bases, with 8 bases spanning the gap.